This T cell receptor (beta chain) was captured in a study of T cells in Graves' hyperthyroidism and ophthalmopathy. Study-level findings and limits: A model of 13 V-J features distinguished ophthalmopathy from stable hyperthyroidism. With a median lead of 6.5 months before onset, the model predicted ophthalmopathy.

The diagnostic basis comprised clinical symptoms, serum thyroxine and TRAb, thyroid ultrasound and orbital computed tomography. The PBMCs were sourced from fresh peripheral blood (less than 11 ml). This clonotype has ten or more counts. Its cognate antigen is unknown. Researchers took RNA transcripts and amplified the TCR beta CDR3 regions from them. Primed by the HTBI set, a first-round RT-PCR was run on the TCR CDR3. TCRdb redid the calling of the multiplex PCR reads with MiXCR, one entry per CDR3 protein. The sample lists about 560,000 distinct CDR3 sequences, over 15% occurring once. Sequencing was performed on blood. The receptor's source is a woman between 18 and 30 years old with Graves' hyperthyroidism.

The CDR3 is CAGGNPNTGELFF. CDR3 sequence (DNA): TGTGCCGGGGGGAACCCTAACACCGGGGAGCTGTTTTTT. V usage is TRBV28 and J usage is TRBJ2-2; the D gene is possibly TRBD2 (6 bases). This CDR3 is 13 amino acids long. V lost 11 bases, J lost 2 bases, and 12 bases lay in between. The germline CDR1 and CDR2 sequences are MDHEN and SYDVKM. The variable domain in full, with the rest retrieved from reference TRBV28 and TRBJ2-2, is DVKVTQSSRYLVKRTGEKVFLECVQDMDHENMFWYRQDPGLGLRLIYFSYDVKMKEKGDIPEGYSVSREKKERFSLILESASTNQTSMYLCAGGNPNTGELFFGEGSRLTVL.